The next 22 T cell receptor beta chains were all read from a single sample in a study of blood T cells in healthy people across ages (dated by TCRdb to 2014 to 2015). The library was obtained by 5' RACE. Sequencer: Illumina HiSeq 2500. A second PCR of 7 to 11 cycles was run with a J-beta primer mix and a sample-barcoded 5' primer. In TCRdb, the public reads were trimmed at Q25 with fastp and aligned with MiXCR, with productive beta chains retained. Rows are combined by CDR3 protein, so each entry shows the most common genes and DNA. This sample comprises roughly 790,000 distinct CDR3 sequences, more than 40% of them detected only once. The ten most abundant clones make up 20% to 25% of the sample. Sequencing was carried out using blood. These receptors all come from a woman in her sixties in good health.

This chain uses TRBV12-3 or TRBV12-4 with TRBJ1-1; a weak D match, TRBD1 (6 bases). The CDR3 is 15 amino acids. Trimming left V 3 bases short and J 1 base short, with 12 bases between. CDR3 amino acids: CASSFAGAKNTEAFF. DNA of the CDR3: TGTGCCAGCAGTTTTGCGGGGGCCAAGAACACTGAAGCTTTCTTT.

The rearrangement uses TRBV6-2 or TRBV6-3 and TRBJ1-5; possible D gene TRBD1, 6 bases. Trimming pared 6 bases from V and 0 bases from J, leaving 15 bases between. The germline gives CDR1 MNHEY, CDR2 SVGEGT. CDR3 length equals 16 residues. CDR3 in DNA: TGTGCCAGCAGCCTACACAGGGCCAATAGCAATCAGCCCCAGCATTTT. It translates to CASSLHRANSNQPQHF.

This chain joins TRBV10-1 and TRBJ2-3, with 11 nucleotides matching TRBD2. With V trimmed by 2 bases and J by 5 bases, 12 bases remained unmatched. The CDR3 runs 18 residues. Germline lookup yields CDR1 WNHNN and CDR2 SYGVQD (reference sequence). Written as DNA, the CDR3 is TGCGCCAGCAGTGAGGAACCCCCGGGACTAGCGGTCGAAGATACGCAGTATTTT. It specifies CASSEEPPGLAVEDTQYF.

To note about this clonotype: The germline gene is not matched at one end of the junction; a read error may be the cause. The V call is TRBV7-7, the J call TRBJ2-5; D perhaps matches TRBD1 (6 bases). The length of the CDR3 is 14 residues. CDR1 and CDR2 (germline): SSHAT, FNYEAQ (reference sequence). The CDR3 here is CASSFDEGEETQYF. In nucleotides, the CDR3 is TGTGCTAGCAGCTTTGACGAGGGGGAAGAGACCCAGTACTTC.

The chain is built from TRBV11-2 and TRBJ2-1; D is tentatively TRBD1 or TRBD2 (5 bases each). Germline-derived CDR1 and CDR2 are SGHAT and FQNNGV. V shed 4 bases and J shed 8 bases, with 18 bases lying between them. The CDR3 has 15 amino acids. The CDR3 DNA follows: TGTGCCAGCAGCTCTCTCCGGGACGGTACCCATGAGCAGTTCTTC. It encodes CASSSLRDGTHEQFF.

The gene calls are TRBV5-1 and TRBJ2-4; 10 nucleotides agree with TRBD1. V trimming: 6 bases; J trimming: 5 bases; junction bases outside the gene matches: 14. In germline, CDR1 is SGHRS, CDR2 YFSETQ. The CDR3 runs to 17 residues. The CDR3 bases are TGCGCCAGCACCTGGACAGGGGGGCGGTTTAGTGAAAACATTCAGTACTTC. Encoded protein: CASTWTGGRFSENIQYF.

This clonotype appeared a few times. The rearrangement uses TRBV7-3 and TRBJ2-1; the D gene is possibly TRBD2 (6 bases). This CDR3 spans 14 amino acids. Germline CDR1 reads SGHTA; CDR2 reads FQGTGA. With 5 bases removed from V and 2 bases from J, the gap between germline ends came to 10 bases. The CDR3 sequence is CASSPDYAYNEQFF. As DNA, the CDR3 is TGTGCCAGCAGCCCGGACTACGCCTACAATGAGCAGTTCTTC.

This chain links TRBV3-1 with TRBJ2-5; 11 bases are shared with TRBD2. V shed 2 bases and J 5 bases; nucleotides not matched to a gene: 13. From germline, CDR1 is LGHDT and CDR2 YNNKEL (reference sequence). CDR3 length: 18 residues. CDR3 DNA: TGTGCCAGCAGCCAACGTAGCGGGAGGGCCCCGATTGGGGAGACCCAGTACTTC. Protein product: CASSQRSGRAPIGETQYF.

The genes are TRBV18 and TRBJ2-1, with 8 bases matching TRBD2. There are 16 residues in the CDR3. CDR1 and CDR2 (germline): KGHSH, LQKENI. Germline trimming cut 1 base from V and 7 bases from J; bases unmatched to any gene: 9. CDR3 nucleotide sequence: TGTGCCAGCTCACCACGAAGCGGGGGCCCTTTGAATGAGCAGTTCTTC. Its protein is CASSPRSGGPLNEQFF.

The chain links TRBV5-4 to TRBJ2-3; TRBD1 matches at 7 bases. Trimming cost V 7 bases and J 0 bases; bases outside gene matches: 2. CDR1 and CDR2 (germline): SGHNT, YYREEE (reference sequence). The CDR3 covers 13 residues. CDR3: CASRDRSTDTQYF. CDR3 nucleotides: TGTGCCAGCCGGGACAGAAGCACAGATACGCAGTATTTT. The full variable domain, with the rest looked up from reference TRBV5-4 and TRBJ2-3, is ETGVTQSPTHLIKTRGQQVTLRCSSQSGHNTVSWYQQALGQGPQFIFQYYREEENGRGNFPPRFSGLQFPNYSSELNVNALELDDSALYLCASRDRSTDTQYFGPGTRLTVL.

This clonotype was seen a handful of times. The rearrangement links TRBV5-1 to TRBJ2-5, with D perhaps TRBD2 (6 bases). Deletions cut 1 base from V and 0 bases from J, with 13 bases between. Germline V CDR1 and CDR2: SGHRS, YFSETQ. There are 16 residues in the CDR3. CDR3 sequence (DNA): TGCGCCAGCAGCTTGTCCCTAGCGCCGTACCAAGAGACCCAGTACTTC. This encodes CASSLSLAPYQETQYF.

The rearrangement uses TRBV3-1 and TRBJ2-3, with 16 bases that match TRBD2. Losses at the gene ends were 6 bases for V and 8 bases for J; bases not matched to a gene: 8. The V gene's germline CDR1 is LGHDT and CDR2 YNNKEL (reference sequence). The CDR3 loop spans 16 amino acids. The CDR3 sequence is CASSPGTSGGAGTQYF. Here the CDR3 DNA reads TGTGCCAGCAGTCCCGGGACTAGCGGGGGGGCCGGTACGCAGTATTTT.

J is TRBJ2-1 and V is TRBV20-1; tentatively, D is TRBD2 (6 bases). The CDR3 extends over 15 amino acids. Germline V lookup: CDR1 DFQATT, CDR2 SNEGSKA (reference sequence). Trimming stripped 6 bases from V and 3 bases from J, with 18 bases between. The DNA for the CDR3 is TGCAGTGCCGGGGAGGCGGGATATGGCTACAATGAGCAGTTCTTC. Its protein is CSAGEAGYGYNEQFF.

About this clonotype itself: A much larger clonotype is one base distant, so this may be a read error. The CDR3 sequence: CASSRPGTPSCEQYF. The CDR3 nucleotides read TGTGCCAGCAGCCGTCCCGGGACACCCTCCTGCGAGCAGTACTTC. V is TRBV25-1 and J is TRBJ2-5; perhaps TRBD1 as D (6 bases). Matching the DNA end better, TRBJ2-7 makes the J call doubtful. Germline CDR1 MGHDK, CDR2 SYGVNS. The CDR3 sequence is 15 residues long.

This clonotype was seen only a few times. V usage is TRBV7-9 and J usage is TRBJ2-5; weak D call: TRBD1 (6 bases). V lost 3 bases, J lost 3 bases, and 20 bases lay in between. This CDR3 spans 17 amino acids. Germline V gives CDR1 SEHNR, CDR2 FQNEAQ (reference sequence). The CDR3 spells CASSFPRTGTTKETQYF. The CDR3 DNA is TGTGCCAGCAGCTTCCCCCGGACCGGGACAACAAAAGAGACCCAGTACTTC.

This clonotype was seen ten or more times. The DNA for the CDR3 is TGTGCCAGCAGTCGGGAGCCATACGAGCAGTACTTC. It is translated as CASSREPYEQYF. The chain is built from TRBV6-6 and TRBJ2-7; maybe TRBD2 (6 bases). The CDR3 totals 12 residues. The V end lost 5 bases, the J end lost 4 bases, and 9 bases lay between the germline ends. Germline lookup yields CDR1 MNHNY and CDR2 SVGAGI (reference sequence).

J is TRBJ2-7 and V is TRBV6-2 or TRBV6-3, with D possibly matching TRBD1 (6 bases). Between the trimmed V and J ends, which lost 0 bases and 1 base, there was a span of 13 bases. This CDR3 contains 16 residues. Germline-derived CDR1 and CDR2 are MNHEY and SVGEGT. CDR3 region: CASSYSTQGRSYEQYF. The CDR3 coding sequence is TGTGCCAGCAGTTACTCGACCCAGGGGAGATCCTACGAGCAGTACTTC.

About this clonotype: One junction end does not reproduce the germline sequence, and a read error may be involved. The genes are TRBV12-3 or TRBV12-4 and TRBJ1-4, with unresolved D. The CDR3 has 13 amino acids. CDR3 residues: CASSLGSPSKPFF. CDR3 in DNA: TGTGCCAGCAGTTTGGGCAGCCCTTCCAAACCGTTTTTT.

The rearrangement links TRBV6-1 to TRBJ2-7; TRBD1 might be the D (6 bases). CDR3 size: 15 residues. CDR1 and CDR2 from the germline V gene are MNHNS and SASEGT. V dropped 0 bases and J dropped 6 bases, with 15 bases sitting between them. CDR3 residues: CASSEAGQSRGEQYF. In DNA, the CDR3 is TGTGCCAGCAGTGAAGCAGGACAGTCAAGGGGCGAGCAGTACTTC.

The gene calls are TRBV12-3 or TRBV12-4 and TRBJ1-1; no firm D call. This CDR3 has 14 amino acids. V was shortened by 7 bases and J by 1 base, with 13 bases between the two germline ends. The CDR3 protein is CASIGSIGNTEAFF. The DNA for the CDR3 is TGTGCCAGCATCGGGTCGATCGGGAACACTGAAGCTTTCTTT.

This chain joins TRBV7-9 and TRBJ1-1; D not resolved. V dropped 1 base and J dropped 4 bases, with 10 bases sitting between them. CDR3 length equals 14 residues. Germline CDR1 and CDR2: SEHNR and FQNEAQ (reference sequence). CDR3 coding DNA: TGTGCCAGCAGCTTAGACAGTTCGGGCACTGAAGCTTTCTTT. It yields the protein CASSLDSSGTEAFF.

V and J are TRBV3-1 and TRBJ2-1; D unclear. Germline CDR1 reads LGHDT; CDR2 reads YNNKEL (reference sequence). V lost 4 bases to trimming and J lost 2 bases, with 12 bases between them. This CDR3 region has 15 residues. The CDR3 DNA sequence: TGTGCCAGCAGCCCCCTGGCATTCACCTACAATGAGCAGTTCTTC. This sequence encodes CASSPLAFTYNEQFF.